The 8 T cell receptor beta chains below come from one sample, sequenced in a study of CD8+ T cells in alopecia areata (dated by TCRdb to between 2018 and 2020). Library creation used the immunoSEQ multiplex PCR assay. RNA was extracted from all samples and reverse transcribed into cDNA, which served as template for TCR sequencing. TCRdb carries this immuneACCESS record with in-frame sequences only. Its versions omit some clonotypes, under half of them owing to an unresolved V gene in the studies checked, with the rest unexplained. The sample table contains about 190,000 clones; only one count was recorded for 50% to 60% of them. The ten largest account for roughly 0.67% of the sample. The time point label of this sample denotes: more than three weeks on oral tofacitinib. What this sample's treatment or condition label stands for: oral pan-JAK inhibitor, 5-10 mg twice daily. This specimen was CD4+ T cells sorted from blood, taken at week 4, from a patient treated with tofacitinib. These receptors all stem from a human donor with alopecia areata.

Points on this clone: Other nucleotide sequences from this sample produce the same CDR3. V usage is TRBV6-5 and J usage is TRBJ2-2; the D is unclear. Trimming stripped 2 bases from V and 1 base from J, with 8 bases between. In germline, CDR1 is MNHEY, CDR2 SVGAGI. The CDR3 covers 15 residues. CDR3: CASSYLPENTGELFF. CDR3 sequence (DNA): TGTGCCAGCAGTTACCTGCCGGAGAACACCGGGGAGCTGTTTTTT.

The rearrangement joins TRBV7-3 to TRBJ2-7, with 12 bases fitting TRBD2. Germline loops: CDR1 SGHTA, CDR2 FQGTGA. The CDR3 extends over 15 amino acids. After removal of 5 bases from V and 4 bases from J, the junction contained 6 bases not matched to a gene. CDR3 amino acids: CASSRPGTSGYEQYF. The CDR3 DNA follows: TGTGCCAGCAGCCGGCCAGGGACTAGCGGGTACGAGCAGTACTTC.

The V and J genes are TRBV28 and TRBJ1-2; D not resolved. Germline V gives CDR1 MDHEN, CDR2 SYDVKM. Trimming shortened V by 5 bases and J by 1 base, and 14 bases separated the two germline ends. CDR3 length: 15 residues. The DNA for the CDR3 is TGTGCCAGCAGTCTTCGAGGAGCCTTTAACTATGGCTACACCTTC. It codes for CASSLRGAFNYGYTF.

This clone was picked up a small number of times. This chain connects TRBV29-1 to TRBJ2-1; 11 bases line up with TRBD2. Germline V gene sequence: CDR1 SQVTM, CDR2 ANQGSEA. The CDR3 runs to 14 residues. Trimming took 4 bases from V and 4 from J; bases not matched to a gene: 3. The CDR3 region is CSVATSGVYNEQFF. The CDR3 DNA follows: TGCAGCGTTGCGACTAGCGGGGTGTACAATGAGCAGTTCTTC.

The CDR3 DNA reads TGCGCCAGCAGCCAAGTCCCGGCAGGTCTCGGCGAGCAGTACTTC. Amino acid sequence: CASSQVPAGLGEQYF. The V call is TRBV4-3, the J call TRBJ2-7; D not certain. The CDR3 length is 15 residues. V was shortened by 1 base and J by 6 bases, with 16 bases between the two germline ends. Germline loops: CDR1 LGHNA, CDR2 YSLEER.

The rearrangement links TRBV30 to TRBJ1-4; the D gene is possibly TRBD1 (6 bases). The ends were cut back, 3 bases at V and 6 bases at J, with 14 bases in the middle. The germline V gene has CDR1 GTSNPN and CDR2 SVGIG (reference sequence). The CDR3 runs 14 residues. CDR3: CAWSSGEGYEKLFF. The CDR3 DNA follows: TGTGCCTGGAGCTCAGGGGAGGGGTATGAAAAACTGTTTTTT.

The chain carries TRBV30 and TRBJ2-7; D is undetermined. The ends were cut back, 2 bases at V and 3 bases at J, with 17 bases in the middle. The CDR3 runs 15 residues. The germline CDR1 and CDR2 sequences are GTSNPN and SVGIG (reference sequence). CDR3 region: CAWSSAGSSLYEQYF. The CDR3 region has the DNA TGTGCCTGGAGTTCGGCCGGATCGTCTCTCTACGAGCAGTACTTC.

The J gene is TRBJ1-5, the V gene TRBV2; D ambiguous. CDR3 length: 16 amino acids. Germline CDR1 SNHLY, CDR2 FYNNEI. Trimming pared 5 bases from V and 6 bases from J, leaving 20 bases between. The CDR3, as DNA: TGTGCCAGCAGTTCTGATCGGCCGGAGGTCGGTCAGCCCCAGCATTTT. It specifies CASSSDRPEVGQPQHF. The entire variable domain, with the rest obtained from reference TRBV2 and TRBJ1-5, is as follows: EPEVTQTPSHQVTQMGQEVILRCVPISNHLYFYWYRQILGQKVEFLVSFYNNEISEKSEIFDDQFSVERPDGSNFTLKIRSTKLEDSAMYFCASSSDRPEVGQPQHFGDGTRLSIL.